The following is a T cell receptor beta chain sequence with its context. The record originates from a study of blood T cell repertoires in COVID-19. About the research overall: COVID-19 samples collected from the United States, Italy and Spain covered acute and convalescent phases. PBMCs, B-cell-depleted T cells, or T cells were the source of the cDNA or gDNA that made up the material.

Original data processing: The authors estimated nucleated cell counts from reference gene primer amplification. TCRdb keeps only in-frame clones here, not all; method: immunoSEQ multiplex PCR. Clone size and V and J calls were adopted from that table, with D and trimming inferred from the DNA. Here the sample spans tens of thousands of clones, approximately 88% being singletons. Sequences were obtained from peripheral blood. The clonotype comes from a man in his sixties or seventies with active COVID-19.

CDR3 sequence (DNA): TGTGCCAGCAACAGGGGGCGAAATGAAAAACTGTTTTTT. It encodes CASNRGRNEKLFF. The V gene is TRBV19, the J gene TRBJ1-4; 9 nucleotides line up with TRBD1. Germline V gives CDR1 LNHDA, CDR2 SQIVND (reference sequence). The CDR3 spans 13 residues. Losses at the gene ends were 9 bases for V and 5 bases for J; bases not matched to a gene: 4.